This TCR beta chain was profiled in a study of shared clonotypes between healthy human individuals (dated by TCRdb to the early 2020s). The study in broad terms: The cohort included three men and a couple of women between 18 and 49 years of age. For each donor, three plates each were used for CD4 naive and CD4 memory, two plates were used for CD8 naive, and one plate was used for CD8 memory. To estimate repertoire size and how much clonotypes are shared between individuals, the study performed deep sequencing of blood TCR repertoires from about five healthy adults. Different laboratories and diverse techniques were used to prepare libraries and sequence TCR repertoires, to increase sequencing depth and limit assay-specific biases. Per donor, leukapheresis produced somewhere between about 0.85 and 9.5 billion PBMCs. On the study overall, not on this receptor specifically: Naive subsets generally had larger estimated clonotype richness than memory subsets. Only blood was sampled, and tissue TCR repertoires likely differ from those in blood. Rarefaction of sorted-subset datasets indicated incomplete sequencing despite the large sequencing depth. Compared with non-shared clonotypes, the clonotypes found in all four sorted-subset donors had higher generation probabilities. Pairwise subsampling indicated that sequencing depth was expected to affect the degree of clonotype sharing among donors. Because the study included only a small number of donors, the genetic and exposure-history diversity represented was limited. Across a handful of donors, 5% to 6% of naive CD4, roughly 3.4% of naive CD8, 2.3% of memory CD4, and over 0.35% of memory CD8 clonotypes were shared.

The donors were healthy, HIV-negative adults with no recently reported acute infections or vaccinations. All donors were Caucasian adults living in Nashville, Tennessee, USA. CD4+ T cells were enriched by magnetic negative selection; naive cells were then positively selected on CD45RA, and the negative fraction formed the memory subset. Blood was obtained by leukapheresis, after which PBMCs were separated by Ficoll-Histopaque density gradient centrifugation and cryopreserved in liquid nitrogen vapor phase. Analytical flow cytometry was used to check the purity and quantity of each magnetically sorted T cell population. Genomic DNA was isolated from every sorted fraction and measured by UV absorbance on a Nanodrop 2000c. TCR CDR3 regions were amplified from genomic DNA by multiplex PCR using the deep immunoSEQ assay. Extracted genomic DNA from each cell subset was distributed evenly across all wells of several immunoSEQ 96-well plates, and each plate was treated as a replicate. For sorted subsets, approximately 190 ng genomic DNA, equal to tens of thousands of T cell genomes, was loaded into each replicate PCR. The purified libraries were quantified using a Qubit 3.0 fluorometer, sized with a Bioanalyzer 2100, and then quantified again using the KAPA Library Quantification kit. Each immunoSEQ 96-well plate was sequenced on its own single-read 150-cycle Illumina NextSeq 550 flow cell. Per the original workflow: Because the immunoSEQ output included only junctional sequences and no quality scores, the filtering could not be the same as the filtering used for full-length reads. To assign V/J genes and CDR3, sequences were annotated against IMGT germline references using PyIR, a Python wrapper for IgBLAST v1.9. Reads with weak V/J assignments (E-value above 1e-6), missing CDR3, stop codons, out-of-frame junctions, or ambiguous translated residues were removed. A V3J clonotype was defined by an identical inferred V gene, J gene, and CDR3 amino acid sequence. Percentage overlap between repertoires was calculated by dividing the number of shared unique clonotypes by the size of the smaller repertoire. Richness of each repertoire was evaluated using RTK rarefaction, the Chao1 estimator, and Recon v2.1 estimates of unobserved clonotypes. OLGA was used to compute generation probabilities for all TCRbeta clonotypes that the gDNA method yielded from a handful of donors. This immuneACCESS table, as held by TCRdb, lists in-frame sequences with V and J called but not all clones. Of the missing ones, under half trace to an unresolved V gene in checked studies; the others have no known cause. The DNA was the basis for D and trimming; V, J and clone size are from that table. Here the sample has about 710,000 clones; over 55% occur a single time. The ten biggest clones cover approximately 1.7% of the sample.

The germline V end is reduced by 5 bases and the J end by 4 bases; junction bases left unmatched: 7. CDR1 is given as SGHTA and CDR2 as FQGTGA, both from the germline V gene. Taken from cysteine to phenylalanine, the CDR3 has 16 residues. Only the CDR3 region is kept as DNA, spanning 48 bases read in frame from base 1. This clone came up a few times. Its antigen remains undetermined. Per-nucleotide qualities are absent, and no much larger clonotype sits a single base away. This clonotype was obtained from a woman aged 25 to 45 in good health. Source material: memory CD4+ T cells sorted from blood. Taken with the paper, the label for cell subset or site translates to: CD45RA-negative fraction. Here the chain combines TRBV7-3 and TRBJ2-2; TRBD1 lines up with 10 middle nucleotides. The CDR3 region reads CASSQGTGVGTGELFF. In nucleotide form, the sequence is TGTGCCAGCAGCCAAGGGACAGGGGTCGGCACCGGGGAGCTGTTTTTT.